This TCR beta chain was captured in a study of tumor and adjacent non-tumor tissue in lung cancer. Study background: Stage I to III disease affected 9 to 10 men and about 5 women aged about 31 to 80. Each sample yielded 3.5 million to 4.5 million productive TCRbeta reads on average. Study results and caveats: TCR diversity was significantly greater in tumor than normal lung tissue.

The J segment lost 2 bases and the V segment lost 7 bases, leaving 8 bases of the junction unmatched. The CDR3 has 16 amino acids. With respect to this clonotype: Its antigen remains unknown.

A modified ARM-PCR protocol with three rounds of nested PCR amplified TCRbeta. TCRdb independently ran MiXCR on the multiplex PCR reads; one entry per CDR3 protein. The table lists more than 45,000 distinct CDR3 sequences, 70% to 80% of them singletons. The template was RNA from unsorted bulk tissue. This non-tumor lung sample came from over 3 cm beyond the tumor edge. Between August and November 2014, newly diagnosed, chemotherapy-naive lung cancer patients underwent thoracic surgery in China. The J gene is TRBJ1-5, the V gene TRBV12-3 or TRBV12-4; 10 bases are a match to TRBD1. The clonotype was recovered from a woman aged 55-75 years with non-small cell lung cancer. The specimen sequenced was distant non-tumor lung tissue. The DNA for the CDR3 is TGTGCCAGCAATCTAGGGACAGGGGTGGGCAATCAGCCCCAGCATTTT. This codes for CASNLGTGVGNQPQHF.